A selection of T cell receptor beta chains follows, all from one sample in a study of cytomegalovirus exposure and HLA in healthy donors. Here immunoSEQ multiplex PCR was the method, and the copy in TCRdb shows in-frame clones only, minus some. The data hold approximately 140,000 clones, with around 79% observed a single time. The specimen sequenced was PBMCs. These receptors were taken from a woman between 40 and 55 years old in good health and CMV-seropositive. The CDR3 runs from the conserved cysteine through the conserved F or W. Each record gives: D gene, J gene, V gene, clone size, CDR3 protein, CDR3 DNA. A D gene is named only where the DNA matches it firmly. Size tells how often a clone was seen (once, few, many) or the class of an expanded clone, and some rows leave it out.

- | TRBJ2-3 | TRBV27 | - | CASSLLGLADTQYF | TGTGCCAGCAGTTTACTGGGCTTGGCAGATACGCAGTATTTT
TRBD1 | TRBJ2-5 | TRBV7-9 | - | CASIPETDGQGAGGSQYF | TGTGCCAGCATTCCCGAAACCGACGGACAGGGGGCGGGAGGGTCCCAGTACTTC
TRBD1 | TRBJ1-2 | TRBV9 | - | CASSPSTGQGAVGYTF | TGTGCCAGCAGCCCTTCCACGGGACAGGGGGCAGTAGGCTACACCTTC
TRBD2 | TRBJ2-1 | TRBV9 | - | CASSQGLAGYNEQFF | TGTGCCAGCAGCCAAGGACTAGCGGGGTACAATGAGCAGTTCTTC
TRBD1 | TRBJ2-5 | TRBV7-3 | - | CASSLGAQGTGETQYF | TGTGCCAGCAGCTTAGGAGCGCAGGGGACAGGAGAGACCCAGTACTTC
- | TRBJ2-2 | TRBV5-1 | - | CASSLELAGTGELFF | TGCGCCAGCAGCTTGGAACTAGCTGGAACCGGGGAGCTGTTTTTT
- | TRBJ2-3 | TRBV9 | - | CASSVGGSTDTQYF | TGTGCCAGCAGCGTAGGCGGGAGCACAGATACGCAGTATTTT
TRBD1 | TRBJ2-4 | TRBV7-2 | - | CASSLGQGGGLNIQYF | TGTGCCAGCAGCTTAGGACAGGGGGGAGGTTTAAACATTCAGTACTTC
TRBD1 | TRBJ1-2 | TRBV4-1 | - | CASSQGWDRGPGYTF | TGCGCCAGCAGCCAAGGATGGGACAGGGGGCCCGGCTACACCTTC
- | TRBJ1-1 | TRBV6-6 | - | CASSNGQKNTEAFF | TGTGCCAGCAGTAACGGACAGAAGAACACTGAAGCTTTCTTT
TRBD1 | TRBJ1-1 | TRBV23-1 | - | CASSQLGQGLTEAFF | TGCGCCAGCAGTCAACTGGGACAGGGACTTACTGAAGCTTTCTTT
- | TRBJ2-2 | TRBV5-1 | once | CASSAGTVGTGELFF | TGCGCCAGCAGCGCGGGGACAGTAGGCACCGGGGAGCTGTTTTTT
TRBD2 | TRBJ2-7 | TRBV18 | - | CASSPLSGGAYEQYF | TGTGCCAGCTCACCACTTAGCGGGGGGGCTTACGAGCAGTACTTC
TRBD1 | TRBJ2-7 | TRBV11-3 | - | CASSSGQGNYEQYF | TGTGCCAGCAGCTCGGGACAGGGTAACTACGAGCAGTACTTC
- | TRBJ1-3 | TRBV5-4 | - | CASSLDRDTGNTIYF | TGTGCCAGCAGCCTTGACCGGGACACTGGAAACACCATATATTTT
TRBD2 | TRBJ2-1 | TRBV9 | - | CASSVVGLAGVNEQFF | TGTGCCAGCAGCGTAGTGGGACTAGCGGGGGTTAATGAGCAGTTCTTC
- | TRBJ1-5 | TRBV28 | - | CASSNSEYSNQPQHF | TGTGCCAGCAGCAACAGTGAATATAGCAATCAGCCCCAGCATTTT
- | TRBJ1-5 | TRBV6-5 | few | CASSADRYSNQPQHF | TGTGCCAGCAGTGCCGACAGGTATAGCAATCAGCCCCAGCATTTT
TRBD1 | TRBJ2-7 | TRBV6-1 | - | CATGQGQWEQYF | TGTGCCACTGGACAGGGGCAGTGGGAGCAGTACTTC
- | TRBJ2-7 | TRBV7-9 | once | CASSLAVGGASYEQYF | TGTGCCAGCAGCTTAGCAGTAGGGGGGGCCTCCTACGAGCAGTACTTC
- | TRBJ1-1 | TRBV11-2 | - | CASSLGQNTEAFF | TGTGCCAGCAGCTTAGGGCAGAACACTGAAGCTTTCTTT
- | TRBJ1-1 | TRBV7-9 | - | CASSPTSDMPEAFF | TGTGCCAGCAGCCCCACTTCGGACATGCCTGAAGCTTTCTTT
- | TRBJ1-1 | TRBV27 | - | CASSSEGRPNTEAFF | TGTGCCAGCAGTTCTGAAGGCAGGCCGAACACTGAAGCTTTCTTT